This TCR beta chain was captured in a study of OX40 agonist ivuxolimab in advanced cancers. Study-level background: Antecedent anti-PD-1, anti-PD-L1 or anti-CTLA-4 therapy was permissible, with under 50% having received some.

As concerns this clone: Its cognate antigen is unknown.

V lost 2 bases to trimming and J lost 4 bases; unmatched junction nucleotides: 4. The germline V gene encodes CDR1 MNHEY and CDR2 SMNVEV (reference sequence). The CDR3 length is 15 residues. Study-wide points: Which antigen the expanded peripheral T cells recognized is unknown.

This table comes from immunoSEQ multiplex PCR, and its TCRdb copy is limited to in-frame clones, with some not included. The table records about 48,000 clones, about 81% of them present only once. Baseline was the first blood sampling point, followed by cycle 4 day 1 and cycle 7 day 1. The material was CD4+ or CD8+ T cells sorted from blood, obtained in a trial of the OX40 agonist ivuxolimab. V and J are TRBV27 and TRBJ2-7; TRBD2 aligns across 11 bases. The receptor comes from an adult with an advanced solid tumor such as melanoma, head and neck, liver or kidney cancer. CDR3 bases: TGTGCCAGCAGTTTACTAGCGGGAGGACATTACGAGCAGTACTTC. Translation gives CASSLLAGGHYEQYF.